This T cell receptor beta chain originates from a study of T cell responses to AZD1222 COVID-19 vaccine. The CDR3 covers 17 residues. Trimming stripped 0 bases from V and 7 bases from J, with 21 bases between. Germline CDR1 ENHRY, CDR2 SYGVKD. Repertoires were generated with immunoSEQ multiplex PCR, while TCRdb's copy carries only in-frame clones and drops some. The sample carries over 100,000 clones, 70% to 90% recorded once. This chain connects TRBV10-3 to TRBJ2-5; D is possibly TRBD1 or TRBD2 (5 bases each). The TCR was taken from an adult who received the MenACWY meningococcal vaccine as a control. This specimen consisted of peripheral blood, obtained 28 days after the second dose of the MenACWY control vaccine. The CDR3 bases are TGTGCCATCAGTGAGTCGAGTGCGGAGGCGTCCCAGGGGACCCAGTACTTC. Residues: CAISESSAEASQGTQYF.